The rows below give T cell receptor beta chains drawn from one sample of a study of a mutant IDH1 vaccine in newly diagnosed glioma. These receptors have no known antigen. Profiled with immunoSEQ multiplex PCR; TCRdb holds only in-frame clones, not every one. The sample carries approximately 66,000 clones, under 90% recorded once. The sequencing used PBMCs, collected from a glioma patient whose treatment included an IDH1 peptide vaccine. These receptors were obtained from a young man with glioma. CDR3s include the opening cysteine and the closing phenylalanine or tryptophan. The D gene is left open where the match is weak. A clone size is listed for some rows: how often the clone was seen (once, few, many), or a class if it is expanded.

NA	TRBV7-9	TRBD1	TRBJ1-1	CASSTWTGENTEAFF	TGTGCCAGCAGCACCTGGACAGGGGAGAACACTGAAGCTTTCTTT
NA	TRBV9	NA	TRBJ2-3	CASSVARLGPTDTQYF	TGTGCCAGCAGCGTAGCTAGGCTGGGCCCCACAGATACGCAGTATTTT
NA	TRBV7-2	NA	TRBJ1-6	CASSPTPREPLHF	TGTGCCAGCAGCCCAACCCCTCGAGAACCCCTCCACTTT
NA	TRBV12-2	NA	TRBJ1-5	CASRLAHDSEISNQPQHF	TGTGCAAGTCGCTTAGCGCACGACAGCGAAATTAGCAATCAGCCCCAGCATTTT
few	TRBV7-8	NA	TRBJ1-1	CASSSGEVGGTEAFF	TGTGCCAGCAGCTCTGGGGAGGTAGGTGGCACTGAAGCTTTCTTT
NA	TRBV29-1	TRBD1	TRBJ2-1	CSVQGQDYNEQFF	TGCAGCGTCCAAGGACAGGACTACAATGAGCAGTTCTTC
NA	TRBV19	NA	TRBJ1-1	CASSKGGITTEAFF	TGTGCCAGTAGTAAGGGGGGAATAACCACTGAAGCTTTCTTT
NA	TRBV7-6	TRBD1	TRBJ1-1	CASSRQGSEAFF	TGTGCCAGCAGCCGACAGGGATCTGAAGCTTTCTTT
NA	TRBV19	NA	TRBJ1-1	CASRSPGLNTEAFF	TGTGCCAGTAGATCCCCAGGATTGAACACTGAAGCTTTCTTT
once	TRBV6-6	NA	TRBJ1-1	CASSPVWWAEAFF	TGTGCCAGCAGTCCGGTCTGGTGGGCTGAAGCTTTCTTT
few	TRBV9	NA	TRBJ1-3	CASSPTTLSGNTIYF	TGTGCCAGCAGCCCCACCACCCTCTCTGGAAACACCATATATTTT